This is a list of T cell receptor beta chains from one sample in a study of T cell responses to AZD1222 COVID-19 vaccine. The repertoire was sequenced with immunoSEQ multiplex PCR; TCRdb's copy has only in-frame clones and lacks some. This table holds 66,000 or so clones, more than 65% found once. The specimen comprised peripheral blood, sampled on day 0 of MenACWY control vaccination. The receptors stem from an adult in good health. The CDR3 runs from the conserved cysteine through the conserved F or W. The order of the fields is D gene, clone size, J gene, V gene, CDR3 protein, CDR3 DNA. A D gene is named only where the DNA matches it firmly. Where a row states a size, it is once, few, many or the class of an expanded clone; other rows omit it.

d_call: -; clone_size: few; j_call: TRBJ2-7; v_call: TRBV5-5; cdr3_aa: CASSPLLAQATYEQYF; cdr3_nt: TGTGCCAGCAGCCCCTTACTAGCCCAGGCTACCTACGAGCAGTACTTC
d_call: -; clone_size: -; j_call: TRBJ2-2; v_call: TRBV19; cdr3_aa: CASSIEWPSPERGELFF; cdr3_nt: TGTGCCAGTAGTATAGAGTGGCCTTCGCCTGAACGGGGGGAGCTGTTTTTT
d_call: -; clone_size: once; j_call: TRBJ1-4; v_call: TRBV5-5; cdr3_aa: CASSPGTQIRRLFF; cdr3_nt: TGTGCCAGCAGCCCCGGGACCCAAATCCGCCGACTGTTTTTT
d_call: -; clone_size: few; j_call: TRBJ2-1; v_call: TRBV10-2; cdr3_aa: CASSSSGYEQFF; cdr3_nt: TGCGCCAGCAGTTCGTCGGGCTATGAGCAGTTCTTC
d_call: -; clone_size: medium-sized; j_call: TRBJ2-5; v_call: TRBV28; cdr3_aa: CASSQGPRRQETQYF; cdr3_nt: TGTGCCAGCAGCCAAGGACCTCGGAGGCAAGAGACCCAGTACTTC
d_call: -; clone_size: -; j_call: TRBJ2-7; v_call: TRBV6-5; cdr3_aa: CASTVNPSNSYEQYF; cdr3_nt: TGTGCCAGCACTGTGAACCCTTCGAACTCCTACGAGCAGTACTTC
d_call: -; clone_size: once; j_call: TRBJ2-3; v_call: TRBV4-3; cdr3_aa: CASSQDQGIGKDTQYF; cdr3_nt: TGCGCCAGCAGCCAAGATCAGGGAATAGGGAAAGATACGCAGTATTTT
d_call: -; clone_size: -; j_call: TRBJ2-1; v_call: TRBV12-3/TRBV12-4; cdr3_aa: CASSLEPTTEQFF; cdr3_nt: TGTGCCAGCAGTTTGGAGCCGACTACTGAGCAGTTCTTC
d_call: -; clone_size: -; j_call: TRBJ1-5; v_call: TRBV7-8; cdr3_aa: CASSLGTDYSNQPQHF; cdr3_nt: TGTGCCAGCAGCTTAGGGACTGATTATAGCAATCAGCCCCAGCATTTT
d_call: -; clone_size: -; j_call: TRBJ2-5; v_call: TRBV30; cdr3_aa: CAWSVGGDQETQYF; cdr3_nt: TGTGCCTGGAGTGTGGGCGGGGACCAAGAGACCCAGTACTTC
d_call: -; clone_size: -; j_call: TRBJ2-3; v_call: TRBV20-1; cdr3_aa: CSASEFVRSGDTQYF; cdr3_nt: TGCAGTGCTAGTGAGTTCGTCCGCTCAGGAGATACGCAGTATTTT
d_call: TRBD2; clone_size: -; j_call: TRBJ2-5; v_call: TRBV9; cdr3_aa: CASSVVLNGRAGETQYF; cdr3_nt: TGTGCCAGCAGCGTAGTACTGAACGGGAGGGCCGGAGAGACCCAGTACTTC
d_call: -; clone_size: -; j_call: TRBJ2-7; v_call: TRBV28; cdr3_aa: CASSFQVPYEQYF; cdr3_nt: TGTGCCAGCAGTTTCCAGGTTCCCTACGAGCAGTACTTC
d_call: TRBD2; clone_size: once; j_call: TRBJ2-7; v_call: TRBV18; cdr3_aa: CASSRGLAGDEQYF; cdr3_nt: TGTGCCAGCTCACGGGGACTAGCGGGAGACGAGCAGTACTTC
d_call: -; clone_size: -; j_call: TRBJ1-2; v_call: TRBV7-2; cdr3_aa: CASSFYGVATF; cdr3_nt: TGTGCCAGCAGCTTTTATGGGGTTGCGACCTTC
d_call: -; clone_size: -; j_call: TRBJ1-2; v_call: TRBV6-2/TRBV6-3; cdr3_aa: CASSLRGIGYGYTF; cdr3_nt: TGTGCCAGCAGCCTCAGGGGCATCGGGTATGGCTACACCTTC
d_call: -; clone_size: -; j_call: TRBJ1-3; v_call: TRBV6-5; cdr3_aa: CASSYIAGNTIYF; cdr3_nt: TGTGCCAGCAGTTACATCGCTGGAAACACCATATATTTT
d_call: TRBD1; clone_size: once; j_call: TRBJ1-4; v_call: TRBV7-8; cdr3_aa: CASSLGRGATNEKLFF; cdr3_nt: TGTGCCAGCAGCTTAGGCAGGGGGGCGACTAATGAAAAACTGTTTTTT
d_call: -; clone_size: -; j_call: TRBJ1-2; v_call: TRBV4-2; cdr3_aa: CASSPPGLLDYGYTF; cdr3_nt: TGTGCCAGCAGCCCCCCAGGTTTGTTGGACTATGGCTACACCTTC
d_call: -; clone_size: -; j_call: TRBJ2-6; v_call: TRBV5-1; cdr3_aa: CASSSVSGANVLTF; cdr3_nt: TGCGCCAGCAGCTCGGTCTCTGGGGCCAACGTCCTGACTTTC
d_call: TRBD1; clone_size: medium-sized; j_call: TRBJ2-1; v_call: TRBV2; cdr3_aa: CASRRDRGGYNEQFF; cdr3_nt: TGTGCCAGCAGGAGAGACAGGGGGGGCTACAATGAGCAGTTCTTC
d_call: -; clone_size: -; j_call: TRBJ2-1; v_call: TRBV3-1/TRBV3-2; cdr3_aa: CASSQRGTHNEQFF; cdr3_nt: TGTGCCAGCAGCCAAAGGGGCACCCACAATGAGCAGTTCTTC
d_call: TRBD1; clone_size: -; j_call: TRBJ2-6; v_call: TRBV18; cdr3_aa: CASSPQGQGVPGANVLTF; cdr3_nt: TGTGCCAGCTCACCACAGGGACAGGGGGTGCCTGGGGCCAACGTCCTGACTTTC
d_call: TRBD1; clone_size: once; j_call: TRBJ2-1; v_call: TRBV7-9; cdr3_aa: CASSPRDRPYNEQFF; cdr3_nt: TGTGCCAGCAGCCCCCGGGACAGACCCTACAATGAGCAGTTCTTC
d_call: -; clone_size: -; j_call: TRBJ2-3; v_call: TRBV9; cdr3_aa: CASSVEGLGTDTQYF; cdr3_nt: TGTGCCAGCAGCGTAGAGGGACTTGGCACAGATACGCAGTATTTT
d_call: TRBD2; clone_size: -; j_call: TRBJ2-7; v_call: TRBV3-1/TRBV3-2; cdr3_aa: CASSPTSGSYEQYF; cdr3_nt: TGTGCCAGCAGCCCGACTAGCGGCTCCTACGAGCAGTACTTC
d_call: -; clone_size: -; j_call: TRBJ1-2; v_call: TRBV21-1; cdr3_aa: CASSKKRRQADGYTF; cdr3_nt: TGTGCCAGCAGCAAAAAAAGAAGACAGGCCGATGGCTACACCTTC
d_call: -; clone_size: -; j_call: TRBJ2-7; v_call: TRBV23-1; cdr3_aa: CASSHLIDRRFLHEQYF; cdr3_nt: TGCGCCAGCAGTCACCTCATAGACAGGCGTTTCCTGCACGAGCAGTACTTC
d_call: TRBD2; clone_size: -; j_call: TRBJ2-7; v_call: TRBV7-8; cdr3_aa: CASSLAPSGGSYEQYF; cdr3_nt: TGTGCCAGCAGCTTAGCGCCAAGCGGGGGCTCCTACGAGCAGTACTTC